This T cell receptor (beta chain) was documented in a study of response to subunit inactivated influenza vaccine. Study-wide results and caveats: It was the authors' suggestion that each seasonal influenza vaccination recruits few new T cells.

A remark on this clonotype: Its antigen remains unknown.

TCRdb fed the RT-PCR reads into MiXCR, producing one record per CDR3 protein. The sample lists approximately 680,000 distinct CDR3 sequences, 15% to 18% occurring once. The CDR3 covers 13 residues. The V end was cut by 0 bases, the J end by 5 bases, with 11 bases between. In germline, CDR1 is GTSNPN, CDR2 SVGIG (reference sequence). The sequence was collected from a man aged 50 to 60 who received an inactivated influenza vaccine. The V and J genes are TRBV30 and TRBJ2-7, with a tentative D call TRBD2 (5 bases). The material sequenced was PBMCs from blood, taken 11 to 12 days after vaccination. The CDR3 DNA is TGTGCCTGGAGTGTAACTAGACTGAACGAGCAGTACTTC. Translating gives CAWSVTRLNEQYF.